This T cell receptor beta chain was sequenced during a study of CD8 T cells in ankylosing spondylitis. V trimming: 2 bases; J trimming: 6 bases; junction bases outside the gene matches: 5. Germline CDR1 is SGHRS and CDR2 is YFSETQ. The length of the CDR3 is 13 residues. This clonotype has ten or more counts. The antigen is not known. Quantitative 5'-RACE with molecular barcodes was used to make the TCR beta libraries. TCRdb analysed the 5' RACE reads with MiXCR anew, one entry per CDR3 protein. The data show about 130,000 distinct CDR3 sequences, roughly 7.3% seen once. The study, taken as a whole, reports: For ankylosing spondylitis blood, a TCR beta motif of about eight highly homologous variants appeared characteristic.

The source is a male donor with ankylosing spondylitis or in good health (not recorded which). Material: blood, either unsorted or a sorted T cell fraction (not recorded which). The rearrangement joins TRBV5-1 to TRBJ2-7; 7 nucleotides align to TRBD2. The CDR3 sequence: CASSFAVAGEQYF. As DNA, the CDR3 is TGCGCCAGCAGCTTTGCGGTAGCGGGCGAGCAGTACTTC.